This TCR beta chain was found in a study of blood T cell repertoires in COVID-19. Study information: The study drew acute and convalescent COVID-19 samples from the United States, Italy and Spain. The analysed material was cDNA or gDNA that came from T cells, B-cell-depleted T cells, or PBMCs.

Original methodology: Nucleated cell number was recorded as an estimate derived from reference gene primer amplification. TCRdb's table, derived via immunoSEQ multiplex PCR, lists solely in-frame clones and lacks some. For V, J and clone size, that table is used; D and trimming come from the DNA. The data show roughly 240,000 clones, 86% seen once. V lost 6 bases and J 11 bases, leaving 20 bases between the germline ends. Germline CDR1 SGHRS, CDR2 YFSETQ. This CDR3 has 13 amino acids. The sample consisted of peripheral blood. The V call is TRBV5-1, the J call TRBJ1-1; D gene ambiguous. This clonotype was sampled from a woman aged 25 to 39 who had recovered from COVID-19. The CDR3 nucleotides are TGCGCCAGCACGGAACCGGGAGCCCCAACGGCTTTCTTT. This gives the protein CASTEPGAPTAFF.